The clone carrying this T cell receptor (beta chain) was seen a few times. Its antigen is currently unknown. The CDR3 length is 14 residues. The ends were cut back, 0 bases at V and 0 bases at J, with 5 bases in the middle. The source of the sample is a study of STAT3 mutations in large granular lymphocyte leukemia. Study observations and caveats: TCR clonotype switching after therapy occurred in about 35% of the 18 patients. Every T-cell large granular lymphocyte leukemia patient had at least one immunodominant TCR beta clonotype. Suggested: STAT3 mutation was not the ancestral event for these clonal expansions.

Profiled with immunoSEQ multiplex PCR; TCRdb holds only in-frame clones, not every one. This sample has about 12,000 clones, with about 78% found just once. The V and J genes are TRBV23-1 and TRBJ1-1; no definite D call. TRBV23-1 is identified as an open reading frame with a role that is uncertain. This clonotype originated in a man aged 60 to 69 with T-cell large granular lymphocyte leukemia. Some clones in this sample may be carry-over from other donors' samples. The sequenced sample consisted of peripheral blood mononuclear cells. The CDR3 bases are TGCGCCAGCAGTCAATCTAAATTGAACACTGAAGCTTTCTTT. Translating it yields CASSQSKLNTEAFF.